The 21 T cell receptor beta chains given below trace back to one sample, sequenced in a study of cytomegalovirus exposure and HLA in healthy donors. Researchers ran the PCR with 60 Vbeta and 13 Jbeta primers. Clones were sequenced by immunoSEQ multiplex PCR, and TCRdb holds only the in-frame ones, with some missing. The sample has roughly 170,000 clones, roughly 71% seen once; the top ten hold 1.5%. Sequences were obtained from PBMCs. These receptors originate from a girl between 5 and 17 years old in good health and CMV-seronegative.

The genes are TRBV16 and TRBJ1-2; no firm D call. V was cut by 0 bases and J by 4 bases, with 6 bases left in between. Germline V lookup: CDR1 KGHSY, CDR2 FQNENV. There are 13 residues in the CDR3. CDR3 nucleotides: TGTGCCAGCAGCCAATCGCGAACCTATGGCTACACCTTC. This codes for CASSQSRTYGYTF. Full variable domain (rest looked up from reference TRBV16 and TRBJ1-2): GEEVAQTPKHLVRGEGQKAKLYCAPIKGHSYVFWYQQVLKNEFKFLISFQNENVFDETGMPKERFSAKCLPNSPCSLEIQATKLEDSAVYFCASSQSRTYGYTFGSGTRLTVV.

The chain links TRBV27 to TRBJ2-3; D perhaps matches TRBD2 (5 bases). V dropped 3 bases and J dropped 5 bases, with 6 bases sitting between them. CDR1 is MNHEY and CDR2 is SMNVEV in the germline V gene (reference sequence). The CDR3 has 12 amino acids. The CDR3 DNA sequence: TGTGCCAGCAGTTTTCGGGGAGATACGCAGTATTTT. It specifies CASSFRGDTQYF.

CDR3 coding DNA: TGTGCCAGCAGCACAGGGACAGGGGGGCTACAAGAGACCCAGTACTTC. It specifies CASSTGTGGLQETQYF. The chain uses TRBV9 and TRBJ2-5, with 11 bases that match TRBD1. J gave up 2 bases and V 4 bases, and 7 bases lay outside the gene matches. Germline assignment: CDR1 SGDLS and CDR2 YYNGEE. There are 16 residues in the CDR3.

The chain employs TRBV7-2 and TRBJ2-7; TRBD1 agrees at 7 bases. J was trimmed by 12 bases and V by 5 bases; bases with no gene match: 10. Germline V gives CDR1 SGHTA, CDR2 FQGNSA. This CDR3 has 12 residues. CDR3 sequence: CASSPSDRVPYF. The CDR3 DNA reads TGTGCCAGCAGCCCATCCGACAGGGTTCCGTACTTC.

The rearrangement links TRBV19 to TRBJ1-4, with 11 bases aligning to TRBD1. Germline loops: CDR1 LNHDA, CDR2 SQIVND (reference sequence). Trimming at V came to 3 bases and at J to 6 bases, leaving 9 bases not matched to a gene. The CDR3 loop spans 17 amino acids. Written as DNA, the CDR3 is TGTGCCAGTAGTATGGTGGGAGGACAGGGGGCGCATGAAAAACTGTTTTTT. Translation: CASSMVGGQGAHEKLFF.

The chain employs TRBV6-5 and TRBJ1-2; D not resolved. Germline values: CDR1 MNHEY, CDR2 SVGAGI. The CDR3 is made up of 15 amino acids. Deletions cut 0 bases from V and 0 bases from J, with 8 bases between. The CDR3 loop is CASSYSRGTNYGYTF. The CDR3 DNA reads as TGTGCCAGCAGTTACTCCCGGGGAACTAACTATGGCTACACCTTC.

The rearrangement joins TRBV18 to TRBJ1-1, with D unclear. Germline CDR1 is KGHSH and CDR2 is LQKENI. Trimming removed 0 bases at V and 6 bases at J, with 8 bases between. The CDR3 contains 13 residues. CDR3 sequence reads: CASSPPNTPEAFF. The CDR3 DNA is TGTGCCAGCTCACCACCGAACACCCCTGAAGCTTTCTTT.

The DNA of the CDR3 is TGTGCCAGTAGGGACAGCGGGGTCGAAGGCTACACCTTC. Translating it yields CASRDSGVEGYTF. The chain couples TRBV19 to TRBJ1-2; possible D gene TRBD1, 6 bases. The CDR3 contains 13 residues. Trimming took 6 bases from V and 8 from J, leaving 16 bases between them. Germline loops: CDR1 LNHDA, CDR2 SQIVND (reference sequence).

The chain recombines TRBV6-6 with TRBJ1-5; possible D gene TRBD1, 6 bases. CDR1 and CDR2 from the germline V gene are MNHNY and SVGAGI (reference sequence). With 8 bases removed from V and 0 bases from J, the gap between germline ends came to 17 bases. The CDR3 totals 16 residues. The CDR3 loop is CASHTTGTYSNQPQHF. DNA for the CDR3: TGTGCCAGCCATACTACAGGGACCTATAGCAATCAGCCCCAGCATTTT.

The chain has TRBV28 and TRBJ2-7; 8 positions agree with TRBD1. The CDR3 extends over 17 amino acids. The germline V gene has CDR1 MDHEN and CDR2 SYDVKM. After removal of 5 bases from V and 1 base from J, the junction contained 13 bases not matched to a gene. Written as DNA, the CDR3 is TGTGCCAGCAGTCCCTGGCCCTATACAGGGGGGTCCTACGAGCAGTACTTC. This gives the protein CASSPWPYTGGSYEQYF.

V usage is TRBV5-1 and J usage is TRBJ2-7; 12 bases align to TRBD1. CDR1 SGHRS and CDR2 YFSETQ come from the germline V gene. This CDR3 spans 15 amino acids. Trimming at V came to 1 base and at J to 6 bases, leaving 5 bases not matched to a gene. The CDR3 bases are TGCGCCAGCAGCTTGTTCCGGGACAGGGGGCTCGAGCAGTACTTC. Translated: CASSLFRDRGLEQYF.

V is TRBV4-1 and J is TRBJ1-1; TRBD1 matches at 7 bases. Germline V gene data show CDR1 as MGHRA and CDR2 as YSYEKL. The CDR3 length is 13 residues. V was pared by 7 bases and J by 1 base, with 3 bases of the junction left unmatched. The CDR3 region is CASNQGGNTEAFF. The CDR3 bases are TGCGCCAGCAACCAGGGGGGGAACACTGAAGCTTTCTTT.

The V call is TRBV19, the J call TRBJ1-1, with a weak D call TRBD1 (5 bases). Per the germline V gene, CDR1 is LNHDA and CDR2 is SQIVND (reference sequence). The V and J ends lost 5 bases and 1 base respectively, with 8 bases between them. The CDR3 consists of 13 residues. In DNA form, the CDR3 reads TGTGCCAGTAGTCTGACAGAGAACACTGAAGCTTTCTTT. It codes for CASSLTENTEAFF.

The rearrangement uses TRBV14 and TRBJ2-7; a weak D match, TRBD2 (5 bases). Deletions cut 5 bases from V and 5 bases from J, with 16 bases between. The CDR3 runs to 14 residues. The germline CDR1 and CDR2 sequences are SGHDN and FVKESK. CDR3 amino acids: CASSVRALRDEQYF. The CDR3 DNA reads TGTGCCAGCAGCGTACGGGCCCTGAGGGACGAGCAGTACTTC.

The V gene is TRBV5-4, the J gene TRBJ2-2; 9 positions agree with TRBD1. Germline trimming cut 5 bases from V and 4 bases from J; bases unmatched to any gene: 3. Germline assignment: CDR1 SGHNT and CDR2 YYREEE (reference sequence). This CDR3 spans 14 amino acids. This chain's CDR3 is CASSRQGGTGELFF. The CDR3 nucleotides read TGTGCCAGCAGTCGACAGGGGGGCACCGGGGAGCTGTTTTTT.

This chain connects TRBV10-3 to TRBJ1-1, with D tentatively TRBD1 (6 bases). The CDR3 covers 18 residues. Germline CDR1 and CDR2: ENHRY and SYGVKD. The germline V and J ends were trimmed by 10 bases and 1 base, with 28 bases remaining between them. In nucleotides, the CDR3 is TGTGCCACCTCAACGCACCGGGACAACACCAACCCGAACACTGAAGCTTTCTTT. Amino acid sequence: CATSTHRDNTNPNTEAFF.

A word on this clone: Germline and junction disagree at one end, which may indicate a read error. The rearrangement links TRBV23-1 to TRBJ1-5; D gene ambiguous. TRBV23-1 is an ORF; its function is uncertain. This CDR3 is built from 13 residues. The CDR3 sequence: CASSQDDNKPQHF. In DNA, the CDR3 is TGCGCCAGCAGTCAAGATGACAATAAGCCCCAGCATTTT.

CDR3 sequence: CATSRAGDEQFF. The CDR3, as DNA: TGTGCCACCAGCCGTGCGGGGGATGAGCAGTTCTTC. V gene TRBV15 combines with J gene TRBJ2-1; 7 bases match TRBD2. The CDR3 loop spans 12 amino acids. The V gene end was trimmed by 5 bases and the J gene end by 8 bases; junction bases not matched to a gene: 3. Germline values: CDR1 LNHNV, CDR2 YYDKDF (reference sequence).

This chain connects TRBV2 to TRBJ2-5; 7 positions agree with TRBD1. Trimming took 6 bases from V and 4 from J; bases not matched to a gene: 5. The CDR3 extends over 13 amino acids. CDR1 and CDR2 from the germline V gene are SNHLY and FYNNEI. The CDR3 spells CASRTGSGETQYF. Written as DNA, the CDR3 is TGTGCCAGCAGGACAGGGTCAGGAGAGACCCAGTACTTC.

This rearrangement joins TRBV6-1 to TRBJ2-1, with D possibly TRBD1 on 6 matching bases. V dropped 7 bases and J dropped 5 bases, with 15 bases sitting between them. Looked up from germline, CDR1 is MNHNS and CDR2 is SASEGT. The CDR3 consists of 14 residues. CDR3 residues: CASIGQQHHNEQFF. Here the CDR3 DNA reads TGTGCCAGCATTGGACAGCAGCACCACAATGAGCAGTTCTTC.

This chain links TRBV9 with TRBJ2-1, with 10 nucleotides matching TRBD2. The CDR3 has 16 amino acids. Germline lookup yields CDR1 SGDLS and CDR2 YYNGEE. Trimming removed 4 bases from V and 0 bases from J; junction bases left unmatched: 4. The CDR3 coding sequence is TGTGCCAGCAGCCGAAGCGGGGGGGCCTCCTACAATGAGCAGTTCTTC. Amino acid sequence: CASSRSGGASYNEQFF. The complete variable domain, with remaining parts taken from reference TRBV9 and TRBJ2-1, reads DSGVTQTPKHLITATGQRVTLRCSPRSGDLSVYWYQQSLDQGLQFLIQYYNGEERAKGNILERFSAQQFPDLHSELNLSSLELGDSALYFCASSRSGGASYNEQFFGPGTRLTVL.